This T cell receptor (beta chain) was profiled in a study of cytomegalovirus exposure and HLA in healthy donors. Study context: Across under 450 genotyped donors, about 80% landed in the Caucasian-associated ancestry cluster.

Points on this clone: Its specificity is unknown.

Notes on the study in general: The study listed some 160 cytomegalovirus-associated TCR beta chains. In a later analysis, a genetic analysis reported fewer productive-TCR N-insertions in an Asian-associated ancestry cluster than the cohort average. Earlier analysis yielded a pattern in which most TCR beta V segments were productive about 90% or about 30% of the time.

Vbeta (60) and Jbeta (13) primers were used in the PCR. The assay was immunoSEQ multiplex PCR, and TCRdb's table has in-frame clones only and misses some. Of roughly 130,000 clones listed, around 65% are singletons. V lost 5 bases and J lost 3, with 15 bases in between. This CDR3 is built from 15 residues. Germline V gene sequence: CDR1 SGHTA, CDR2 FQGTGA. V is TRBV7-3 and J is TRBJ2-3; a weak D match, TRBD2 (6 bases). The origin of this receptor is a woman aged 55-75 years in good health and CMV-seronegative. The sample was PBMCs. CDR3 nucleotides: TGTGCCAGCAGCGTGCTAGCGACGAGAACAGATACGCAGTATTTT. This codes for CASSVLATRTDTQYF.